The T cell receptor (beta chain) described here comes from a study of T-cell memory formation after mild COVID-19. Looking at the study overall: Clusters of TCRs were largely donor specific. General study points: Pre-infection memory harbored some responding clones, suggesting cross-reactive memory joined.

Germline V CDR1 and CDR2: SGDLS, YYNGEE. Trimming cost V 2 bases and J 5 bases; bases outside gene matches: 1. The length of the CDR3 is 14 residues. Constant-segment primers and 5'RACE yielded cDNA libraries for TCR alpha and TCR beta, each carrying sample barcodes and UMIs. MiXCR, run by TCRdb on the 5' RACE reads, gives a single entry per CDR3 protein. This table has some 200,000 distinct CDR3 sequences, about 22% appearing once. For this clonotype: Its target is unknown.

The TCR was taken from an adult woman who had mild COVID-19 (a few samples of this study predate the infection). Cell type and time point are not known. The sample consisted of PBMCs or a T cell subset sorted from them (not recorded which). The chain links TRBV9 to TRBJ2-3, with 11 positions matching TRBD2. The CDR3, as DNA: TGTGCCAGCAGCGTTACTAGCGGGAGAGATACGCAGTATTTT. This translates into CASSVTSGRDTQYF.